A selection of T cell receptor beta chains follows, all from one sample in a study of blood T cell repertoires in COVID-19. Generated by immunoSEQ multiplex PCR, the TCRdb table keeps only in-frame clones and is missing some. The sample carries 250,000 to 350,000 clones, over 70% recorded once. Source material: peripheral blood. The receptors shown here come from a woman aged 45-65 years with acute or convalescent COVID-19. CDR3s include the opening cysteine and the closing phenylalanine or tryptophan.

CDR3 protein,J gene,V gene
CASSYLLASGTDTQYF,TRBJ2-3,TRBV6-2/TRBV6-3
CASSAGGQVSVPQHF,TRBJ1-5,TRBV7-8
CASSSQGTEAFF,TRBJ1-1,TRBV11-2
CASSSQGHEQFF,TRBJ2-1,TRBV5-1
CATSDSGIYGYTF,TRBJ1-2,TRBV24-1
CASRGTDTGNTIYF,TRBJ1-3,TRBV7-9
CASSSLGGEETQYF,TRBJ2-5,TRBV27
CASSDTGTSTDTQYF,TRBJ2-3,TRBV6-5
CASSAAGGNIQYF,TRBJ2-4,TRBV25-1
CASSGQGQVQNEQFF,TRBJ2-1,TRBV4-2
CASSLEGQGLQPQHF,TRBJ1-5,TRBV5-1